The 27 T cell receptor beta chains reported below all come from one sample, sequenced in a study of T cell responses to AZD1222 COVID-19 vaccine. Clones were read by immunoSEQ multiplex PCR, and TCRdb kept only the in-frame ones, dropping some. The sample lists some 170,000 clones, 88% occurring once. The source was peripheral blood, collected 28 days after the second AZD1222 dose. The receptor set was obtained from an adult who received the AZD1222 COVID-19 vaccine.

V is TRBV3-1 (or the pseudogene TRBV3-2) and J is TRBJ1-2, with no clear D. Germline V gene lookup returns CDR1 LGHDT and CDR2 YNNKEL (reference sequence). Trimming took 2 bases from V and 3 from J, leaving 10 bases between them. The CDR3 is made up of 14 amino acids. The CDR3 DNA follows: TGTGCCAGCAGCCAACTAGCGGGAGACTATGGCTACACCTTC. The encoded protein is CASSQLAGDYGYTF.

In this sample, this clone turned up a few times. The chain combines TRBV4-1 with TRBJ1-4; D not resolved. The V gene's germline CDR1 is MGHRA and CDR2 YSYEKL. V was cut by 0 bases and J by 8 bases, with 13 bases left in between. CDR3 size: 15 residues. This chain's CDR3 is CASSQDPGVWEKLFF. The CDR3 DNA is TGCGCCAGCAGCCAAGATCCCGGGGTATGGGAAAAACTGTTTTTT.

The chain combines TRBV6-2 or TRBV6-3 with TRBJ1-5; the match to TRBD1 covers 10 bases. This CDR3 is built from 14 residues. Trimming took 2 bases from V and 7 from J; bases not matched to a gene: 2. Germline CDR1 is MNHEY and CDR2 is SVGEGT. The CDR3: CASSYQDRGQPQHF. The CDR3 DNA follows: TGTGCCAGCAGTTACCAGGACAGGGGGCAGCCCCAGCATTTT.

This chain links TRBV7-2 with TRBJ2-3; the D is unclear. This CDR3 is built from 13 residues. Germline assignment: CDR1 SGHTA and CDR2 FQGNSA. V was pared by 3 bases and J by 2 bases, with 6 bases between. The CDR3 DNA sequence: TGTGCCAGCAGCTTCGTCTTCACAGATACGCAGTATTTT. It specifies CASSFVFTDTQYF.

The chain recombines TRBV10-3 with TRBJ2-4; 7 bases are a match to TRBD1. V gave up 4 bases and J gave up 5 bases; unmatched junction bases: 8. Germline CDR1 ENHRY, CDR2 SYGVKD. The CDR3 has 15 amino acids. This CDR3 reads CAISGDRELQNIQYF. In DNA form, the CDR3 reads TGTGCCATCAGTGGTGACAGGGAACTCCAAAACATTCAGTACTTC.

CDR3 DNA sequence: TGTGCCAGCAGCGCAGGGACAGGGAATTCACCCCTCCACTTT. Translated: CASSAGTGNSPLHF. J is TRBJ1-6 and V is TRBV11-2, with 9 bases identical to TRBD1. V gave up 5 bases and J gave up 7 bases; unmatched junction bases: 3. Germline CDR1 and CDR2: SGHAT and FQNNGV. The CDR3 extends over 14 amino acids.

The CDR3 here is CASSNGLAGARTQYF. The DNA for the CDR3 is TGCGCCAGCAGCAACGGACTAGCGGGGGCCCGTACGCAGTATTTT. This chain joins TRBV5-1 and TRBJ2-3; 13 bases align to TRBD2. Per germline, CDR1 SGHRS and CDR2 YFSETQ. The V and J ends lost 4 bases and 8 bases, in that order; junction bases with no gene match: 7. This CDR3 region has 15 residues. The variable domain in full, completed from reference TRBV5-1 and TRBJ2-3, reads KAGVTQTPRYLIKTRGQQVTLSCSPISGHRSVSWYQQTPGQGLQFLFEYFSETQRNKGNFPGRFSGRQFSNSRSEMNVSTLELGDSALYLCASSNGLAGARTQYFGPGTRLTVL.

This chain uses TRBV6-5 with TRBJ2-2; TRBD2 might be the D (6 bases). Germline V gene data show CDR1 as MNHEY and CDR2 as SVGAGI. Trimming cost V 1 base and J 6 bases, with 6 bases left between them. The CDR3 runs 13 residues. The CDR3 here is CASSYWGAGELFF. Here the CDR3 DNA reads TGTGCCAGCAGTTACTGGGGGGCCGGGGAGCTGTTTTTT.

V is TRBV2 and J is TRBJ2-3; possible D gene TRBD2, 5 bases. The germline V and J ends were trimmed by 2 bases and 6 bases, with 9 bases remaining between them. Germline V gives CDR1 SNHLY, CDR2 FYNNEI. The CDR3 covers 13 residues. The CDR3 reads CASSEPGSDTQYF. CDR3 DNA: TGTGCCAGCAGTGAACCGGGGTCCGATACGCAGTATTTT.

This clone is a singleton in its sample. The V and J genes are TRBV5-1 and TRBJ1-1, with D hard to call. The germline gives CDR1 SGHRS, CDR2 YFSETQ. The ends were cut back, 5 bases at V and 2 bases at J, with 10 bases in the middle. CDR3 length equals 13 residues. As DNA, the CDR3 is TGCGCCAGCAGATCTGACGGAAACACTGAAGCTTTCTTT. It codes for CASRSDGNTEAFF.

This chain uses TRBV29-1 with TRBJ1-1; D uncertain. Trimming shortened V by 5 bases and J by 1 base, and 17 bases separated the two germline ends. CDR1 is SQVTM, CDR2 ANQGSEA, per germline. The CDR3 covers 15 residues. The CDR3 protein is CSVILTALGNTEAFF. CDR3 nucleotides: TGCAGCGTTATCCTCACGGCTCTGGGGAACACTGAAGCTTTCTTT. Drawing the rest from reference TRBV29-1 and TRBJ1-1, the complete variable domain is SAVISQKPSRDICQRGTSLTIQCQVDSQVTMMFWYRQQPGQSLTLIATANQGSEATYESGFVIDKFPISRPNLTFSTLTVSNMSPEDSSIYLCSVILTALGNTEAFFGQGTRLTVV.

The genes are TRBV13 and TRBJ1-6; D is unclear. CDR1 and CDR2 (germline): PRHDT, FYEKMQ (reference sequence). CDR3 length equals 13 residues. With 4 bases removed from V and 7 bases from J, the gap between germline ends came to 8 bases. Written as DNA, the CDR3 is TGTGCCAGCAGCTCAGGTCCAAATTCACCCCTCCACTTT. This sequence encodes CASSSGPNSPLHF.

The chain has TRBV4-2 and TRBJ2-3; D tentatively fits TRBD1 or TRBD2 (7 bases each). In germline, CDR1 is LGHNA, CDR2 YNFKEQ. V was clipped by 0 bases and J by 7 bases, with 20 bases between them. The CDR3 is 17 amino acids. The CDR3 sequence: CASSQDYSGGASNTQYF. CDR3 coding DNA: TGTGCCAGCAGCCAAGATTATTCAGGGGGGGCGTCAAATACGCAGTATTTT.

This chain joins TRBV4-1 and TRBJ2-5, with 8 bases aligning to TRBD2. The CDR3 is 16 amino acids. Germline CDR1 reads MGHRA; CDR2 reads YSYEKL. V trimming: 0 bases; J trimming: 4 bases; junction bases outside the gene matches: 7. CDR3 in amino acids: CASSQDTGGGPETQYF. Written as DNA, the CDR3 is TGCGCCAGCAGCCAAGATACGGGGGGGGGCCCAGAGACCCAGTACTTC.

V is TRBV4-2 and J is TRBJ2-3; D unresolved. The length of the CDR3 is 15 residues. Per germline, CDR1 LGHNA and CDR2 YNFKEQ. Deletions cut 0 bases from V and 1 base from J, with 8 bases between. CDR3 in amino acids: CASSQDLLGTDTQYF. The CDR3 nucleotides read TGTGCCAGCAGCCAAGACCTCCTCGGCACAGATACGCAGTATTTT.

The chain links TRBV19 to TRBJ2-3; the match to TRBD2 covers 12 bases. The CDR3 contains 17 residues. Per the germline V gene, CDR1 is LNHDA and CDR2 is SQIVND (reference sequence). The V gene end was trimmed by 8 bases and the J gene end by 1 base; junction bases not matched to a gene: 10. The CDR3 region has the DNA TGTGCCAGTTCCTCTAGCGGGGGGGCCCAAGGCACAGATACGCAGTATTTT. It yields the protein CASSSSGGAQGTDTQYF.

The rearrangement joins TRBV11-2 to TRBJ2-4; 10 bases map to TRBD2. CDR1 is SGHAT and CDR2 is FQNNGV in the germline V gene. Trimming took 4 bases from V and 5 from J; bases not matched to a gene: 5. This CDR3 is built from 15 residues. In DNA, the CDR3 is TGTGCCAGCAGCTCTACAGCGGGGGGGCAAAACATTCAGTACTTC. The encoded protein is CASSSTAGGQNIQYF.

The chain is built from TRBV5-1 and TRBJ2-2; D may match TRBD1 or TRBD2 (5 bases each). Germline V gene sequence: CDR1 SGHRS, CDR2 YFSETQ. The V gene lost 0 bases and the J gene lost 6 bases, with 9 bases spanning the gap. This CDR3 region has 14 residues. This CDR3 is CASSLATGPGELFF. The DNA for the CDR3 is TGCGCCAGCAGCTTGGCGACGGGGCCCGGGGAGCTGTTTTTT.

V is TRBV11-2 and J is TRBJ2-5; maybe TRBD1 (5 bases). This CDR3 has 15 residues. Germline CDR1 and CDR2: SGHAT and FQNNGV. Trimming took 4 bases from V and 1 from J, leaving 13 bases between them. The CDR3 coding sequence is TGTGCCAGCAGCTCTCCTCGGACAACCCAAGAGACCCAGTACTTC. It is translated as CASSSPRTTQETQYF.

This chain connects TRBV18 to TRBJ2-1, with D perhaps matching TRBD1 (6 bases). This CDR3 contains 15 residues. Germline V CDR1 and CDR2: KGHSH, LQKENI. V lost 4 bases and J 4 bases, leaving 14 bases between the germline ends. CDR3 DNA: TGTGCCAGCTCACGGACGTACGGACAGTACAATGAGCAGTTCTTC. It specifies CASSRTYGQYNEQFF. Combining the CDR3 with reference TRBV18 and TRBJ2-1 gives the whole variable domain NAGVMQNPRHLVRRRGQEARLRCSPMKGHSHVYWYRQLPEEGLKFMVYLQKENIIDESGMPKERFSAEFPKEGPSILRIQQVVRGDSAAYFCASSRTYGQYNEQFFGPGTRLTVL.

The chain joins TRBV5-6 to TRBJ2-3; possible D gene TRBD2, 7 bases. The V end lost 4 bases, the J end lost 8 bases, and 23 bases lay between the germline ends. The CDR3 runs 16 residues. Germline V gene sequence: CDR1 SGHDT, CDR2 YYEEEE. CDR3 region: CASSVELASQGGTQYF. In nucleotides, the CDR3 is TGTGCCAGCAGCGTGGAACTAGCGTCACAAGGGGGTACGCAGTATTTT.

This chain uses TRBV29-1 with TRBJ1-4, with 8 positions matching TRBD1. The CDR3 covers 13 residues. Germline-derived CDR1 and CDR2 are SQVTM and ANQGSEA. V lost 7 bases and J lost 4; bases outside the gene matches: 5. Here the CDR3 DNA reads TGCAGCGCCGGACAGGGCCTTAATGAAAAACTGTTTTTT. This encodes CSAGQGLNEKLFF. The whole variable domain, remainder taken from reference TRBV29-1 and TRBJ1-4, is SAVISQKPSRDICQRGTSLTIQCQVDSQVTMMFWYRQQPGQSLTLIATANQGSEATYESGFVIDKFPISRPNLTFSTLTVSNMSPEDSSIYLCSAGQGLNEKLFFGSGTQLSVL.

The chain recombines TRBV4-2 with TRBJ1-5, with TRBD1 matching 7 bases. V lost 2 bases, J lost 7 bases, and 5 bases stayed unmatched. The germline V gene has CDR1 LGHNA and CDR2 YNFKEQ. This CDR3 has 14 residues. CDR3 region: CASSQHRGSQPQHF. The DNA for the CDR3 is TGTGCCAGCAGCCAACACAGGGGTAGCCAGCCCCAGCATTTT.

The rearrangement uses TRBV30 and TRBJ1-3, with unresolved D. Trimming removed 2 bases at V and 4 bases at J, with 21 bases between. Per the germline V gene, CDR1 is GTSNPN and CDR2 is SVGIG (reference sequence). The CDR3 is made up of 17 amino acids. In DNA form, the CDR3 reads TGTGCCTGGAGTACAAAACTGGCCTCAACGAGGGGAAACACCATATATTTT. Its protein product is CAWSTKLASTRGNTIYF. Together with reference TRBV30 and TRBJ1-3, the CDR3 gives the full variable domain: SQTIHQWPATLVQPVGSPLSLECTVEGTSNPNLYWYRQAAGRGLQLLFYSVGIGQISSEVPQNLSASRPQDRQFILSSKKLLLSDSGFYLCAWSTKLASTRGNTIYFGEGSWLTVV.

This clone occurred once. The chain joins TRBV7-8 to TRBJ1-5; D might be TRBD1 (5 bases). The CDR3 contains 16 residues. Trimming removed 3 bases from V and 3 bases from J, with 15 bases in between. From germline, CDR1 is SGHVS and CDR2 FQNEAQ. The DNA for the CDR3 is TGTGCCAGCAGCTTTATCCAGGGAGGATTCAATCAGCCCCAGCATTTT. It encodes CASSFIQGGFNQPQHF.

The chain recombines TRBV11-2 with TRBJ2-4, with TRBD2 identical over 9 bases. V lost 1 base to trimming and J lost 6 bases; unmatched junction nucleotides: 4. The germline V gene has CDR1 SGHAT and CDR2 FQNNGV. The length of the CDR3 is 15 residues. The CDR3 here is CASSLARGRGNIQYF. The CDR3 DNA follows: TGTGCCAGCAGCTTAGCACGCGGGAGGGGAAACATTCAGTACTTC.

The V gene is TRBV29-1, the J gene TRBJ2-1, with a tentative D call TRBD1 (5 bases). Germline loops: CDR1 SQVTM, CDR2 ANQGSEA. This CDR3 is 12 amino acids long. The germline V and J ends were trimmed by 4 bases and 5 bases, with 9 bases remaining between them. The CDR3 DNA reads TGCAGCGTTGCAGAGACAGACAATGAGCAGTTCTTC. It is translated as CSVAETDNEQFF.